This T cell receptor (beta chain) was found in a study of T cell repertoires in cytomegalovirus infection. The CDR3 has 15 residues. CDR1 and CDR2 (germline): LNHNV, YYDKDF (reference sequence). Trimming pared 3 bases from V and 2 bases from J, leaving 14 bases between. In the case of this clonotype: Its antigen remains unidentified.

One entry per CDR3 protein, called by TCRdb with MiXCR from the reads. The sample has 250,000 to 300,000 distinct CDR3 sequences; approximately 9.2% are singletons. Study results and caveats: HLA-C-restricted CMV-specific TCR beta clonotypes prevailed in the ex vivo response.

V and J are TRBV15 and TRBJ2-7; D is perhaps TRBD2 (7 bases). The receptor comes from a human donor in good health (CMV status not recorded). Some clones in this sample may be carry-over from other donors' samples. Sequenced material: PBMCs. The CDR3 bases are TGTGCCACCAGCAGGGAGGACGGGGGGCCCTACGAGCAGTACTTC. Encoded protein: CATSREDGGPYEQYF.